Below are 26 T cell receptor beta chains sequenced from a single sample in a study of T cells in Graves' hyperthyroidism and ophthalmopathy. RNA transcripts yielded amplified TCR beta CDR3 regions. The HTBI primer set was used in a first-round RT-PCR of the TCR CDR3. TCRdb independently ran MiXCR on the multiplex PCR reads; one entry per CDR3 protein. The profile covers 300,000 or so distinct CDR3 sequences, with 21% appearing a single time and around 45% taken by the ten largest. Sequences were obtained from blood. The origin of the receptors is a woman aged 50 to 60 with Graves' hyperthyroidism.

This clonotype was counted many times. One junction end disagrees with the germline gene, perhaps due to a read error. The chain employs TRBV19 and TRBJ2-2; D may be TRBD1 or TRBD2 (6 bases each). The CDR3 runs 13 residues. CDR1 LNHDA and CDR2 SQIVND come from the germline V gene (reference sequence). CDR3: CASSIGGTGELFF. CDR3 DNA: TGTGCCAGCAGTATAGGGGGGACGGGGGAGCTGTTTTTT.

The chain couples TRBV7-9 to TRBJ2-7; 7 positions match TRBD1. The CDR3 contains 15 residues. The V segment lost 0 bases and the J segment 5 bases; nucleotides outside the gene matches: 7. CDR1 SEHNR and CDR2 FQNEAQ come from the germline V gene (reference sequence). As DNA, the CDR3 is TGTGCCAGCAGCTTAGCCGACAGGGAAGGCGACGAGCAGTACTTC. Protein sequence: CASSLADREGDEQYF. The variable domain in full, with the rest retrieved from reference TRBV7-9 and TRBJ2-7, is DTGVSQNPRHKITKRGQNVTFRCDPISEHNRLYWYRQTLGQGPEFLTYFQNEAQLEKSRLLSDRFSAERPKGSFSTLEIQRTEQGDSAMYLCASSLADREGDEQYFGPGTRLTVT.

V and J are TRBV7-2 and TRBJ2-1, with 10 bases identical to TRBD2. The CDR3 spans 18 residues. Per the germline V gene, CDR1 is SGHTA and CDR2 is FQGNSA. Trimming removed 2 bases from V and 5 bases from J; junction bases left unmatched: 12. In DNA form, the CDR3 reads TGTGCCAGCAGCTTAAACGGTAATGGACTAGCGGAGAACAATGAGCAGTTCTTC. Residues: CASSLNGNGLAENNEQFF.

This clonotype was detected ten times or more. This chain connects TRBV12-3 or TRBV12-4 to TRBJ2-5, with D perhaps TRBD2 (6 bases). Trimming stripped 7 bases from V and 1 base from J, with 10 bases between. CDR3 size: 13 residues. The CDR3 sequence is CASTLGGQETQYF. The CDR3 DNA reads as TGTGCCAGCACCTTGGGGGGCCAAGAGACCCAGTACTTC.

The chain is built from TRBV9 and TRBJ1-1, with D tentatively TRBD1 (5 bases). V lost 4 bases and J lost 6, with 16 bases in between. Germline CDR1 is SGDLS and CDR2 is YYNGEE. The CDR3 has 14 amino acids. CDR3 bases: TGTGCCAGCAGCTCTTCGCGAGGGGTTTCTGAAGCTTTCTTT. Protein: CASSSSRGVSEAFF.

This clonotype was recorded at least ten times. The rearrangement joins TRBV11-3 to TRBJ2-3, with TRBD2 identical over 9 bases. Looked up from germline, CDR1 is SGHNT and CDR2 is YENEEA. This CDR3 spans 16 amino acids. V dropped 6 bases and J dropped 2; count of bases not matched to a gene: 9. The CDR3 is CASSYLAGSITDTQYF. As DNA, the CDR3 is TGTGCCAGCAGTTATCTAGCGGGGAGTATCACAGATACGCAGTATTTT.

This clonotype was counted many times. The chain links TRBV7-2 to TRBJ1-5; no firm D call. Germline V gene sequence: CDR1 SGHTA, CDR2 FQGNSA. The ends were cut back, 2 bases at V and 5 bases at J, with 7 bases in the middle. The CDR3 length is 13 residues. DNA of the CDR3: TGTGCCAGCAGCTTAATCGAGTATCAGCCCCAGCATTTT. Translated, it gives CASSLIEYQPQHF.

J is TRBJ2-5 and V is TRBV5-1, with D unresolved. Germline V gives CDR1 SGHRS, CDR2 YFSETQ. V lost 3 bases and J lost 7, with 16 bases in between. This CDR3 is 14 amino acids long. As DNA, the CDR3 is TGCGCCAGCAGCTCCTCGGATCTCGCTGGGACCCAGTACTTC. Protein product: CASSSSDLAGTQYF.

This clonotype was recorded many times. In nucleotides, the CDR3 is TGTGCCAGCAGTTTTGGTCAGGGGTACATCAATGAGCAGTTCTTC. Translating it yields CASSFGQGYINEQFF. The chain recombines TRBV12-3 or TRBV12-4 with TRBJ2-1, with D perhaps matching TRBD1 (6 bases). V lost 3 bases and J 6 bases, leaving 15 bases between the germline ends. This CDR3 has 15 residues.

The genes are TRBV6-2 or TRBV6-3 and TRBJ1-5, with 9 bases aligning to TRBD1. Germline-derived CDR1 and CDR2 are MNHEY and SVGEGT. The CDR3 runs to 16 residues. Unmatched junction bases numbered 15, after V lost 8 bases and J lost 7 bases. CDR3 region: CASLPRGQGTRQPQHF. DNA for the CDR3: TGTGCCAGCCTCCCCCGCGGACAGGGGACAAGGCAGCCCCAGCATTTT.

This clonotype showed up many times. The V and J genes are TRBV6-1 and TRBJ1-5; 7 nucleotides agree with TRBD1. Germline assignment: CDR1 MNHNS and CDR2 SASEGT. The CDR3 totals 15 residues. Trimming took 6 bases from V and 5 from J; bases not matched to a gene: 10. The CDR3 DNA follows: TGTGCCAGCAGGCAAGGGACAGTTTATGATCAGCCCCAGCATTTT. This sequence encodes CASRQGTVYDQPQHF.

The rearrangement links TRBV7-9 to TRBJ2-7; maybe TRBD2 (6 bases). Germline CDR1 is SEHNR and CDR2 is FQNEAQ (reference sequence). The CDR3 runs to 13 residues. The ends were cut back, 6 bases at V and 5 bases at J, with 14 bases in the middle. CDR3 region: CASRTGTGDEQYF. The CDR3 DNA reads as TGTGCCAGCAGGACCGGGACGGGAGACGAGCAGTACTTC. The full variable domain, with the rest looked up from reference TRBV7-9 and TRBJ2-7, is DTGVSQNPRHKITKRGQNVTFRCDPISEHNRLYWYRQTLGQGPEFLTYFQNEAQLEKSRLLSDRFSAERPKGSFSTLEIQRTEQGDSAMYLCASRTGTGDEQYFGPGTRLTVT.

The sample holds many counts of this clonotype. The chain uses TRBV20-1 and TRBJ2-7, with 7 bases fitting TRBD2. The trim removed 1 base at V and 4 bases at J, leaving 10 bases unmatched. CDR1 is DFQATT, CDR2 SNEGSKA, per germline (reference sequence). The CDR3 consists of 15 residues. Written as DNA, the CDR3 is TGCAGTGCTAGAGCGGGACTAACCGGGATTTACGAGCAGTACTTC. Translation: CSARAGLTGIYEQYF.

In this sample, this clonotype turned up many times. V gene TRBV20-1 combines with J gene TRBJ2-1; 12 bases are shared with TRBD2. V lost 2 bases to trimming and J lost 3 bases; unmatched junction nucleotides: 2. This CDR3 spans 15 amino acids. Germline CDR1 DFQATT, CDR2 SNEGSKA (reference sequence). The CDR3 here is CSARPGLAGYNEQFF. The CDR3 DNA reads as TGCAGTGCTAGACCGGGACTAGCGGGCTACAATGAGCAGTTCTTC.

This clonotype was counted at least ten times. The chain links TRBV20-1 to TRBJ1-6; D uncertain. V was cut by 0 bases and J by 5 bases, with 17 bases left in between. Germline V gene sequence: CDR1 DFQATT, CDR2 SNEGSKA (reference sequence). CDR3 length equals 17 residues. The CDR3 nucleotides are TGCAGTGCTAGAGAGGCCCGCACAGCGTCCAATAATTCACCCCTCCACTTT. Translation: CSAREARTASNNSPLHF.

The table lists this clonotype with a few counts. V gene TRBV27 combines with J gene TRBJ2-7, with 7 bases fitting TRBD2. CDR1 is MNHEY and CDR2 is SMNVEV in the germline V gene (reference sequence). The CDR3 extends over 13 amino acids. V lost 7 bases and J lost 6; bases outside the gene matches: 9. This CDR3 is CASKPGLKPEQYF. The CDR3 region has the DNA TGTGCCAGCAAACCGGGACTAAAGCCCGAGCAGTACTTC.

This clonotype has a single count. The conserved phenylalanine or tryptophan is not found at the CDR3 terminus, so this likely reflects a read error. This sequence joins TRBV2 and TRBJ2-7, with D hard to call. This CDR3 has 13 amino acids. With 5 bases removed from V and 1 base from J, the gap between germline ends came to 9 bases. Germline CDR1 reads SNHLY; CDR2 reads FYNNEI. CDR3 nucleotide sequence: TGTGCCAGCAGTTTATTGGGTTCCTACGAGCAGTACCTC. It specifies CASSLLGSYEQYL.

This chain joins TRBV2 and TRBJ2-1, with 7 bases identical to TRBD2. CDR3 length: 18 amino acids. Trimming took 5 bases from V and 0 from J; bases not matched to a gene: 13. Germline CDR1 reads SNHLY; CDR2 reads FYNNEI. CDR3 DNA: TGTGCCAGCAGTCAAGACAGACTAGCCGCTAGCTCCTACAATGAGCAGTTCTTC. The encoded protein is CASSQDRLAASSYNEQFF.

This clonotype came up many times. CDR3 protein: CASSLGGKQFF. CDR3 nucleotide sequence: TGTGCCAGCAGTTTGGGCGGTAAGCAGTTCTTC. This chain uses TRBV12-3 or TRBV12-4 with TRBJ2-1; D is uncertain. The CDR3 contains 11 residues. Trimming cost V 3 bases and J 11 bases, with 8 bases left between them.

The table lists this clonotype with many counts. V gene TRBV7-6 combines with J gene TRBJ2-7; TRBD1 agrees at 11 bases. The V gene's germline CDR1 is SGHVS and CDR2 FNYEAQ. The CDR3 extends over 14 amino acids. Germline trimming cut 6 bases from V and 6 bases from J; bases unmatched to any gene: 7. CDR3 amino acids: CASSPGQGAGEQYF. The CDR3 DNA sequence: TGTGCCAGCAGTCCAGGACAGGGGGCGGGCGAGCAGTACTTC. The full variable domain, in which reference TRBV7-6 and TRBJ2-7 provide the parts outside the CDR3, is GAGVSQSPRYKVTKRGQDVALRCDPISGHVSLYWYRQALGQGPEFLTYFNYEAQQDKSGLPNDRFSAERPEGSISTLTIQRTEQRDSAMYRCASSPGQGAGEQYFGPGTRLTVT.

This clonotype was counted ten times or more. J is TRBJ1-5 and V is TRBV6-1; 11 bases match TRBD1. This CDR3 spans 15 amino acids. V was clipped by 5 bases and J by 4 bases; unmatched bases: 4. The V gene's germline CDR1 is MNHNS and CDR2 SASEGT. The chain's CDR3 is CASSWTGGFNQPQHF. The CDR3 DNA reads TGTGCCAGCAGTTGGACAGGGGGCTTTAATCAGCCCCAGCATTTT.

V gene TRBV6-1 combines with J gene TRBJ2-1; possibly TRBD1 or TRBD2 for D (5 bases each). V lost 7 bases and J 0 bases, leaving 16 bases between the germline ends. Germline CDR1 and CDR2: MNHNS and SASEGT. This CDR3 comprises 16 residues. CDR3 protein: CASTSRDPSSYNEQFF. The DNA for the CDR3 is TGTGCCAGCACCAGTCGGGACCCAAGCTCCTACAATGAGCAGTTCTTC.

This clonotype was counted ten times or more. The rearrangement joins TRBV7-8 to TRBJ2-1; 11 bases line up with TRBD1. In germline, CDR1 is SGHVS, CDR2 FQNEAQ. Trimming cost V 5 bases and J 4 bases; bases outside gene matches: 1. The CDR3 totals 14 residues. CDR3 residues: CASSRDRGYNEQFF. CDR3 nucleotides: TGTGCCAGCAGCAGGGACAGGGGGTACAATGAGCAGTTCTTC.

This clonotype was detected many times. The V gene is TRBV19, the J gene TRBJ1-2, with 7 bases fitting TRBD1. Trimming removed 8 bases from V and 4 bases from J; junction bases left unmatched: 10. Germline CDR1 reads LNHDA; CDR2 reads SQIVND (reference sequence). The CDR3 loop spans 14 amino acids. As DNA, the CDR3 is TGTGCCAGTCACAGGGGAGGGTACGGCTATGGCTACACCTTC. As protein: CASHRGGYGYGYTF.

This clonotype has at least ten counts. The chain links TRBV11-2 to TRBJ2-1; D is undetermined. CDR1 is SGHAT and CDR2 is FQNNGV in the germline V gene. This CDR3 has 13 amino acids. The germline V and J ends were trimmed by 2 bases and 2 bases, with 4 bases remaining between them. CDR3 region: CASSLITYNEQFF. Written as DNA, the CDR3 is TGTGCCAGCAGCTTAATCACCTACAATGAGCAGTTCTTC.

The V and J genes are TRBV12-3 or TRBV12-4 and TRBJ2-1, with 11 nucleotides matching TRBD2. J gave up 7 bases and V 6 bases, and 5 bases lay outside the gene matches. The CDR3 is made up of 14 amino acids. CDR3 in amino acids: CASRHSGRGNEQFF. Written as DNA, the CDR3 is TGTGCCAGCAGACATAGCGGGAGGGGTAATGAGCAGTTCTTC.